The rows below give T cell receptor beta chains drawn from one sample of a study of Ad26.COV2.S vaccination and SARS-CoV-2 variants. Some clones are missing from TCRdb's copy, which holds only in-frame ones; the method was immunoSEQ multiplex PCR. The sample has nearly 400,000 clones, 70% to 90% seen once; the top ten hold approximately 1.9%. Sequencing used peripheral blood, obtained in a trial of Ad26.COV2.S vaccine versus placebo. All receptors come from a person between 18 and 65 years old who received the Ad26.COV2.S COVID-19 vaccine or a placebo. Each CDR3 is given with its conserved first and last residue.

14 | TRBJ2-7 | TRBV5-4 | CASSLLGGGYEQYF
14 | TRBJ2-7 | TRBV3-1/TRBV3-2 | CASSAAGGGYEQYF
16 | TRBJ1-3 | TRBV30 | CAWSVRIGISGNTIYF
13 | TRBJ2-7 | TRBV28 | CASSLIGNYEQYF
12 | TRBJ1-2 | TRBV19 | CASSTEGPGYTF
15 | TRBJ2-7 | TRBV30 | CAWSGGGGRGHEQYF
14 | TRBJ1-2 | TRBV5-4 | CASSPGWEGYGYTF
13 | TRBJ1-6 | TRBV19 | CASSSAYNSPLHF
13 | TRBJ2-7 | TRBV3-1/TRBV3-2 | CASSQVGGYEQYF
12 | TRBJ2-3 | TRBV6-5 | CASRANTDTQYF
13 | TRBJ2-2 | TRBV19 | CASSIDITGELFF
14 | TRBJ1-1 | TRBV3-1/TRBV3-2 | CASSPHTGNTEAFF
14 | TRBJ1-4 | TRBV7-2 | CASSLGGWDEKLFF